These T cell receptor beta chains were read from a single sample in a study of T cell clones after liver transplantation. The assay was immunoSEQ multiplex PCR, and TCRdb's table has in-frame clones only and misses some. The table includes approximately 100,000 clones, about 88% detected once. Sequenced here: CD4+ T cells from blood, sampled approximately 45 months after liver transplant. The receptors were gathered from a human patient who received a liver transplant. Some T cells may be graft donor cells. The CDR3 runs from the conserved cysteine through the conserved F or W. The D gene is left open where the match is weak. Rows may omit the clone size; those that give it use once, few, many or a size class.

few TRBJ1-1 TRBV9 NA TGTGCCAGCAGCATACAGGTGAACACTGAAGCTTTCTTT CASSIQVNTEAFF
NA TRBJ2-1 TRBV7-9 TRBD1 TGTGCCAGCAGCCCTACAGGGGGTCCGGGGAATGAGCAGTTCTTC CASSPTGGPGNEQFF
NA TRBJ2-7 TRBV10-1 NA TGCGCCAGCAGTGAGTCAACCGGTGGGCTGTACGAGCAGTACTTC CASSESTGGLYEQYF
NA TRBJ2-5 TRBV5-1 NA TGCGCCAGCAGCTTGGAGGGCCAAGAGACCCAGTACTTC CASSLEGQETQYF
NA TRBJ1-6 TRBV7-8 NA TGTGCCAGCAGCTTAAATCACAAGTCCAGGAGCTCCTATAATTCACCCCTCCACTTT CASSLNHKSRSSYNSPLHF
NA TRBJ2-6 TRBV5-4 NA TGTGCCAGCAGCCGCCCCGGGAATGCTGGGGCCAACGTCCTGACTTTC CASSRPGNAGANVLTF
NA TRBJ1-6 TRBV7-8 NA TGTGCCAGCAGTCGCCCAGGGGATCGATCACCCCTCCACTTT CASSRPGDRSPLHF
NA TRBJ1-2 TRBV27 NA TGTGCCAGCAGTTTATCGATCCGCGACAACTACTATGGCTACACCTTC CASSLSIRDNYYGYTF
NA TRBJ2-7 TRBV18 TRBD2 TGTGCCAGCTCACCAAGGCGGGAGCTTCCCTACGAGCAGTACTTC CASSPRRELPYEQYF
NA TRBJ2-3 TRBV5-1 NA TGCGCCAGCAGCTTGGCGGGGGAGGTCACAGATACGCAGTATTTT CASSLAGEVTDTQYF
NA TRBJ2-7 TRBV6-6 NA TGTGCCAGCAGTTACTCTCTTGAGGAGCAGTACTTC CASSYSLEEQYF
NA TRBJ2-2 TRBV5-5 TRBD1 TGTGCCAGCAGCAGGACAGGAACCGGGGAGCTGTTTTTT CASSRTGTGELFF
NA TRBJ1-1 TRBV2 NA TGTGCCAGGGAACTAGAGCGCTCGAGGATGAACACTGAAGCTTTCTTT CARELERSRMNTEAFF
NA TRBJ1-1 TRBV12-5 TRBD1 TGTGCTAGTGGTCACGGGACAGGGGGCATGAGGACTGAAGCTTTCTTT CASGHGTGGMRTEAFF
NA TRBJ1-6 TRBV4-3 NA TGCGCCAGCAGCCAAGATTCCCCGGGGCGGGACGTGAATTCACCCCTCCACTTT CASSQDSPGRDVNSPLHF
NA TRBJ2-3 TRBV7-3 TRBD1 TGTGCCAGCAGCTCGGGGTGGGGACAGGGCACAGATACGCAGTATTTT CASSSGWGQGTDTQYF
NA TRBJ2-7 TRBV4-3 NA TGCGCCAGCAGCCATGGACCATCCTACGAGCAGTACTTC CASSHGPSYEQYF
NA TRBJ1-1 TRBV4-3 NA TGCGCCAGCAGCCAAGGAGGCGTTCAAAACACTGAAGCTTTCTTT CASSQGGVQNTEAFF
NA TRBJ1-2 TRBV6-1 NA TGTGCCAGCAGTGAAAATCGGAACTATGGCTACACCTTC CASSENRNYGYTF
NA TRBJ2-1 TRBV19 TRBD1 TGTGCCAGTAGTATCAGGCAGGGGGCCGTCTACAATGAGCAGTTCTTC CASSIRQGAVYNEQFF